The next 10 T cell receptor beta chains were all read from a single sample in a study of blood T cell repertoires in COVID-19. Here immunoSEQ multiplex PCR was the method, and the copy in TCRdb shows in-frame clones only, minus some. Of 150,000 or so clones in the sample, 80% to 90% were seen once. Sequencing was performed on peripheral blood. The receptors were gathered from a man aged 18 to 29 with COVID-19, enrolled during active disease.

The rearrangement uses TRBV7-2 and TRBJ1-2; 10 bases agree with TRBD1. There are 15 residues in the CDR3. V trimming: 2 bases; J trimming: 2 bases; junction bases outside the gene matches: 2. Germline CDR1 SGHTA, CDR2 FQGNSA. The CDR3 DNA sequence: TGTGCCAGCAGCTTAAGGGACAGGGGCAACTATGGCTACACCTTC. Amino acid sequence: CASSLRDRGNYGYTF.

This rearrangement joins TRBV6-5 to TRBJ2-4; D possibly corresponds to TRBD1 (5 bases). V lost 5 bases to trimming and J lost 8 bases, with 16 bases between them. This CDR3 has 14 amino acids. Germline values: CDR1 MNHEY, CDR2 SVGAGI. CDR3 loop: CASSRRGGSDIQYF. The CDR3 DNA reads as TGTGCCAGCAGTCGAAGGGGCGGAAGCGACATTCAGTACTTC.

V and J are TRBV9 and TRBJ2-7; 7 nucleotides align to TRBD1. This CDR3 region has 13 residues. The germline gives CDR1 SGDLS, CDR2 YYNGEE. J lost 1 base, V lost 3 bases, and 1 base had no gene match. CDR3: CASSGGQSYEQYF. As DNA, the CDR3 is TGTGCCAGCAGCGGGGGACAGTCCTACGAGCAGTACTTC.

The chain joins TRBV5-1 to TRBJ2-3, with D hard to call. Germline lookup yields CDR1 SGHRS and CDR2 YFSETQ. Trimming pared 2 bases from V and 2 bases from J, leaving 15 bases between. The CDR3 runs 16 residues. DNA for the CDR3: TGCGCCAGCAGCTTCTCTCCGTCAGAGGCCACAGATACGCAGTATTTT. Translating it yields CASSFSPSEATDTQYF.

CDR3 sequence reads: CSASPSGSSYEQYF. As DNA, the CDR3 is TGCAGTGCTAGTCCTAGCGGGAGCTCCTACGAGCAGTACTTC. The chain uses TRBV20-1 and TRBJ2-7; 10 bases line up with TRBD2. Germline V gene data show CDR1 as DFQATT and CDR2 as SNEGSKA (reference sequence). With V trimmed by 3 bases and J by 0 bases, 2 bases remained unmatched. The CDR3 length is 14 residues.

The chain recombines TRBV5-6 with TRBJ1-5; D is unresolved. The V gene's germline CDR1 is SGHDT and CDR2 YYEEEE. Trimming shortened V by 2 bases and J by 6 bases, and 9 bases separated the two germline ends. The CDR3 is made up of 13 amino acids. CDR3 nucleotides: TGTGCCAGCAGCTTCCAACAGCTTCAGCCCCAGCATTTT. It translates to CASSFQQLQPQHF. Variable domain in full (rest from reference TRBV5-6 and TRBJ1-5): DAGVTQSPTHLIKTRGQQVTLRCSPKSGHDTVSWYQQALGQGPQFIFQYYEEEERQRGNFPDRFSGHQFPNYSSELNVNALLLGDSALYLCASSFQQLQPQHFGDGTRLSIL.

The chain carries TRBV4-1 and TRBJ1-3; unclear D gene. The CDR3 is 14 residues long. CDR1 is MGHRA, CDR2 YSYEKL, per germline. V was pared by 3 bases and J by 8 bases, with 14 bases between. The CDR3 spells CASSQAGRADTIYF. For the CDR3, the DNA is TGCGCCAGCAGCCAGGCCGGGAGGGCGGACACCATATATTTT.

This sequence joins TRBV19 and TRBJ2-3; 13 bases are a match to TRBD2. CDR1 and CDR2 from the germline V gene are LNHDA and SQIVND (reference sequence). There are 16 residues in the CDR3. The V and J ends lost 1 base and 5 bases, in that order; junction bases with no gene match: 3. In DNA form, the CDR3 reads TGTGCCAGTAGTATAGGGACTAGCGGGAGTGGAGATACGCAGTATTTT. Amino acids: CASSIGTSGSGDTQYF.

The chain uses TRBV9 and TRBJ1-6, with D unclear. CDR3 length equals 14 residues. Trimming shortened V by 3 bases and J by 8 bases, and 12 bases separated the two germline ends. Germline assignment: CDR1 SGDLS and CDR2 YYNGEE. The CDR3 sequence is CASSAGEIYSPLHF. CDR3 bases: TGTGCCAGCAGCGCCGGGGAGATTTATTCACCCCTCCACTTT.

The CDR3 is CASSPTGTGYTF. The CDR3 region has the DNA TGCGCCAGCAGCCCGACAGGGACAGGCTACACCTTC. The genes are TRBV5-1 and TRBJ1-2; 7 nucleotides match TRBD1. The CDR3 length is 12 residues. Germline CDR1 and CDR2: SGHRS and YFSETQ. The V and J ends lost 4 bases and 8 bases, in that order; junction bases with no gene match: 5.